The 21 T cell receptor beta chains presented below share a single source sample, sequenced in a study of CD8+CD57+ T cells in acquired aplastic anemia. Researchers used genomic DNA as the template to profile TCR beta VDJ and CDR3. TCRdb called the reads again in MiXCR, with one record for every CDR3 protein. The sample has some 200,000 distinct CDR3 sequences; 30% to 40% are singletons. The sequenced sample consisted of sorted CD4+, CD8+, or CD8+CD57+ T cells (not recorded which) from PBMCs. These receptors originate from a human donor in good health, serving as a control.

This clonotype was observed many times. Here the CDR3 DNA reads TGTGCCAGCACCGTGGACGGTTACACTGAAGCTTTCTTT. Its translation is CASTVDGYTEAFF. The chain carries TRBV7-9 and TRBJ1-1; D is undetermined. Trimming stripped 7 bases from V and 3 bases from J, with 12 bases between. The length of the CDR3 is 13 residues. Germline assignment: CDR1 SEHNR and CDR2 FQNEAQ (reference sequence). The entire variable domain, with the rest obtained from reference TRBV7-9 and TRBJ1-1, is as follows: DTGVSQNPRHKITKRGQNVTFRCDPISEHNRLYWYRQTLGQGPEFLTYFQNEAQLEKSRLLSDRFSAERPKGSFSTLEIQRTEQGDSAMYLCASTVDGYTEAFFGQGTRLTVV.

This chain uses TRBV6-5 with TRBJ2-7, with 9 bases aligning to TRBD1. The J segment lost 2 bases and the V segment lost 4 bases, leaving 3 bases of the junction unmatched. The CDR3 covers 14 residues. Germline loops: CDR1 MNHEY, CDR2 SVGAGI. The CDR3 sequence: CASSSGQGTYEQYF. In DNA form, the CDR3 reads TGTGCCAGCAGTTCGGGACAGGGAACCTACGAGCAGTACTTC.

The CDR3 DNA reads as TGTGCCACCAGTGGACTAGCGGGAGAGGGAGATACGCAGTATTTT. Amino acids: CATSGLAGEGDTQYF. V and J are TRBV24-1 and TRBJ2-3, with TRBD2 identical over 12 bases. The germline CDR1 and CDR2 sequences are KGHDR and SFDVKD. The ends lost 5 bases at V and 5 bases at J; junction bases unmatched: 4. The CDR3 runs 15 residues.

This clonotype has ten or more counts. The CDR3 nucleotides read TGTGCCAGCCGAACAGGGGGCCCCTACAATGAGCAGTTCTTC. Amino acid sequence: CASRTGGPYNEQFF. The chain joins TRBV19 to TRBJ2-1; 9 bases are a match to TRBD1. The CDR3 sequence is 14 residues long. The germline CDR1 and CDR2 sequences are LNHDA and SQIVND (reference sequence). V was pared by 9 bases and J by 2 bases, with 5 bases of the junction left unmatched.

The table lists this clonotype with many counts. J is TRBJ1-2 and V is TRBV20-1; tentatively, D is TRBD1 (5 bases). The CDR3 has 13 amino acids. Germline CDR1 DFQATT, CDR2 SNEGSKA (reference sequence). Trimming stripped 3 bases from V and 5 bases from J, with 13 bases between. CDR3 residues: CSASGGFGYGYTF. CDR3 bases: TGCAGTGCTAGCGGGGGGTTTGGATATGGCTACACCTTC.

The rearrangement joins TRBV29-1 to TRBJ2-6; D is ambiguous. The ends were cut back, 0 bases at V and 4 bases at J, with 4 bases in the middle. In germline, CDR1 is SQVTM, CDR2 ANQGSEA. This CDR3 region has 13 residues. The CDR3 nucleotides are TGCAGCGTTGAAGAACAGGGGGCCAACGTCCTGACTTTC. As protein: CSVEEQGANVLTF.

The table lists this clonotype with a few counts. The rearrangement uses TRBV10-3 and TRBJ2-7; D is uncertain. Germline values: CDR1 ENHRY, CDR2 SYGVKD. The V and J ends lost 0 bases and 0 bases respectively, with 6 bases between them. The CDR3 covers 14 residues. DNA of the CDR3: TGTGCCATCAGTGAGTCCGAAAGCTCCTACGAGCAGTACTTC. Its protein is CAISESESSYEQYF.

With respect to this clonotype: Being one base from a much bigger clone, this may be a read error. Since the CDR3 does not end with the conserved phenylalanine or tryptophan, this likely comes from a read error. This sequence joins TRBV11-1 and TRBJ2-1; unclear D gene. The CDR3 extends over 15 amino acids. CDR1 is SGHAT, CDR2 FQDESV, per germline (reference sequence). Trimming took off 2 bases at V and 3 bases at J, with 11 bases between the two ends. CDR3 sequence (DNA): TGTGCCAGCAGCTTATTAGTGGAAGTCTACAATGAGCAGTTCTTA. Translation gives CASSLLVEVYNEQFL.

The genes are TRBV9 and TRBJ2-2; D uncertain. Germline CDR1 is SGDLS and CDR2 is YYNGEE. The CDR3 runs to 13 residues. Trimming left V 3 bases short and J 2 bases short, with 5 bases between. The CDR3, as DNA: TGTGCCAGCAGCGCTGATAACACCGGGGAGCTGTTTTTT. This gives the protein CASSADNTGELFF.

This clonotype was observed a few times. This chain connects TRBV6-5 to TRBJ2-1; D is possibly TRBD1 (7 bases). Looked up from germline, CDR1 is MNHEY and CDR2 is SVGAGI. V dropped 3 bases and J dropped 9 bases, with 12 bases sitting between them. This CDR3 has 13 residues. CDR3 nucleotides: TGTGCCAGCAGTTATCAGGGGGGAGGTGAGCAGTTCTTC. This gives the protein CASSYQGGGEQFF.

The CDR3 protein is CSEGRAGEGYTF. CDR3 bases: TGCAGTGAAGGGCGGGCGGGGGAGGGCTACACCTTC. The V call is TRBV29-1, the J call TRBJ1-2; TRBD1 is a possible D gene (5 bases). Germline assignment: CDR1 SQVTM and CDR2 ANQGSEA. The CDR3 sequence is 12 residues long.

This clonotype was picked up many times. This chain joins TRBV25-1 and TRBJ2-7; possible D gene TRBD1, 5 bases. The CDR3 runs to 12 residues. Per the germline V gene, CDR1 is MGHDK and CDR2 is SYGVNS. V shed 0 bases and J shed 7 bases, with 7 bases lying between them. CDR3 amino acids: CASSEYREEQYF. The CDR3 region has the DNA TGTGCCAGCAGTGAATACAGGGAAGAGCAGTACTTC.

This clonotype was counted a few times. The gene calls are TRBV24-1 and TRBJ2-1, with 10 bases fitting TRBD2. The CDR3 runs to 15 residues. The germline CDR1 and CDR2 sequences are KGHDR and SFDVKD. With 4 bases clipped from V and 5 bases from J, the junction kept 4 bases outside the gene matches. Here the CDR3 reads CATSDTSGVDNEQFF. The CDR3 nucleotides read TGTGCCACCAGTGACACTAGCGGGGTCGACAATGAGCAGTTCTTC.

The chain recombines TRBV5-5 with TRBJ1-5, with a possible D match to TRBD1 (5 bases). CDR3 size: 15 residues. Germline-derived CDR1 and CDR2 are SGHKS and YYEKEE (reference sequence). Trimming pared 2 bases from V and 2 bases from J, leaving 11 bases between. The CDR3 coding sequence is TGTGCCAGCAGCTTCGGGGACGTCGGCAATCAGCCCCAGCATTTT. This codes for CASSFGDVGNQPQHF.

This clonotype was found many times. The chain carries TRBV10-1 and TRBJ2-3, with D possibly called TRBD1 or TRBD2 (5 bases each). V was clipped by 4 bases and J by 6 bases, with 26 bases between them. The length of the CDR3 is 18 residues. The V gene's germline CDR1 is WNHNN and CDR2 SYGVQD (reference sequence). The CDR3 spells CASSGGTWAEGFPDTQYF. The CDR3, as DNA: TGCGCCAGCAGTGGTGGGACCTGGGCGGAAGGGTTTCCCGATACGCAGTATTTT.

This clonotype was recorded a few times. Being one base from a much bigger clone, this may be a read error. This chain connects TRBV19 to TRBJ2-2; possibly TRBD1 for D (6 bases). The germline V gene has CDR1 LNHDA and CDR2 SQIVND (reference sequence). This CDR3 spans 14 amino acids. CDR3 loop: CASSTGTYTGELLF. The CDR3 DNA is TGTGCCAGCTCGACAGGTACTTACACCGGGGAGCTGCTTTTT.

This clonotype has at least ten counts. The CDR3 protein is CASSTGTGSYEQYF. DNA of the CDR3: TGTGCCAGCAGCACCGGGACAGGGTCCTACGAGCAGTACTTC. The V and J genes are TRBV2 and TRBJ2-7; 9 nucleotides line up with TRBD1. V shed 6 bases and J 1 base; nucleotides not matched to a gene: 4. Germline-derived CDR1 and CDR2 are SNHLY and FYNNEI. CDR3 length: 14 amino acids.

In its sample, this clonotype was seen many times. The rearrangement links TRBV9 to TRBJ1-3; D is uncertain. Germline CDR1 is SGDLS and CDR2 is YYNGEE. V lost 0 bases and J 9 bases, leaving 13 bases between the germline ends. This CDR3 spans 14 amino acids. The CDR3 coding sequence is TGTGCCAGCAGCGTAGATGGTTTGGCAGGCACCATATATTTT. Protein: CASSVDGLAGTIYF.

Many counts were recorded for this clonotype. The rearrangement links TRBV30 to TRBJ1-2; D not resolved. V lost 5 bases to trimming and J lost 0 bases, with 13 bases between them. Germline loops: CDR1 GTSNPN, CDR2 SVGIG (reference sequence). The CDR3 totals 14 residues. The CDR3 is CAWLPRLANYGYTF. The CDR3 nucleotides are TGTGCCTGGTTACCCCGCCTAGCTAACTATGGCTACACCTTC.

The chain carries TRBV20-1 and TRBJ2-1; the D gene is possibly TRBD2 (5 bases). Germline values: CDR1 DFQATT, CDR2 SNEGSKA (reference sequence). The CDR3 runs to 14 residues. The V end lost 0 bases, the J end lost 8 bases, and 14 bases lay between the germline ends. The CDR3 region has the DNA TGCAGTGCTAGAGATGGCCGGGGTATGGATGAGCAGTTCTTC. Translating it yields CSARDGRGMDEQFF.

Concerning this clonotype itself: A much larger clone differs from this one at a single base, so this may be a read error. The chain combines TRBV10-3 with TRBJ1-2; D not certain. Germline values: CDR1 ENHRY, CDR2 SYGVKD. This CDR3 is 13 amino acids long. The CDR3 nucleotides are TGTGCCAGCAGTTACGGTGCGGGCTATGGCCACACCTTC. Protein product: CASSYGAGYGHTF.